This T cell receptor beta chain was sequenced in a study of blood T cell repertoires in COVID-19. Study overall: There were acute and convalescent COVID-19 samples, and they came from the United States, Italy and Spain.

This clone showed up just once. V shed 3 bases and J shed 7 bases, with 19 bases lying between them. The CDR3 sequence is 16 residues long. Germline V gene lookup returns CDR1 GTSNPN and CDR2 SVGIG (reference sequence). Authors' methods: How many nucleated cells were present was estimated from reference gene primer amplification. The table came from immunoSEQ multiplex PCR; TCRdb's copy has only in-frame clones and leaves some out. V, J and clone size were drawn from that table, and D and trimming were deduced from the DNA. The data hold roughly 140,000 clones, with 65% to 90% observed a single time. This clonotype was obtained from a man aged 50 to 60 with acute or convalescent COVID-19. The chain links TRBV30 to TRBJ1-6, with no clear D. The sample taken for sequencing was peripheral blood. CDR3 protein: CAWSVRMRSRNSPLHF. CDR3 in DNA: TGTGCCTGGAGCGTCCGGATGCGATCGCGGAATTCACCCCTCCACTTT.